A single sample gave rise to the 15 T cell receptor beta chains below, sequenced in a study of human T cells and chemical hapten exposure. Time point meaning: patch test 3, about 24 weeks after DPC sensitization. Treatment indicated: therapeutic diphenylcyclopropenone sensitization with weekly scalp DPC. In TCRdb, the RACE reads were re-called with MiXCR into one record per CDR3 protein. The sample yields fewer than 100,000 distinct CDR3 sequences, around 9.9% seen once. The sample was whole blood, taken in connection with sensitization to the hapten diphenylcyclopropenone (DPC). These receptors all come from a young woman with alopecia areata. Some clones in this sample may be carry-over from other donors' samples.

This clonotype appeared many times. The V and J genes are TRBV12-3 or TRBV12-4 and TRBJ2-7, with D perhaps matching TRBD1 or TRBD2 (6 bases each). Trimming removed 5 bases from V and 3 bases from J, with 14 bases in between. The CDR3 has 14 residues. The DNA of the CDR3 is TGTGCCAGCAGTACAGACGGGGGCGTCTACGAGCAGTACTTC. Amino acid sequence: CASSTDGGVYEQYF.

This clonotype was found many times. A junction boundary mismatches the germline segment, possibly from a read error. The CDR3: CASSSSRVRQF. The CDR3 bases are TGTGCCAGCAGTTCCTCACGGGTCCGTCAGTTC. This sequence joins TRBV28 and TRBJ2-4, with unresolved D. The CDR3 totals 11 residues. Germline CDR1 reads MDHEN; CDR2 reads SYDVKM.

This clonotype was seen a handful of times. This chain uses TRBV7-3 with TRBJ2-1; unclear D gene. The CDR3 has 16 amino acids. The V and J ends lost 5 bases and 5 bases respectively, with 19 bases between them. Germline V gives CDR1 SGHTA, CDR2 FQGTGA. The CDR3 bases are TGTGCCAGCAGCCCCACTCGGACCTGGACCAACAATGAGCAGTTCTTC. Amino acid sequence: CASSPTRTWTNNEQFF.

This chain connects TRBV5-1 to TRBJ1-1; D gene unclear. Germline V gene lookup returns CDR1 SGHRS and CDR2 YFSETQ. This CDR3 has 14 amino acids. The germline V and J ends were trimmed by 3 bases and 4 bases, with 13 bases remaining between them. The CDR3 loop reads CASSSGVFGTEAFF. Here the CDR3 DNA reads TGCGCCAGCAGCTCTGGGGTATTCGGCACTGAAGCTTTCTTT. Full variable domain (rest looked up from reference TRBV5-1 and TRBJ1-1): KAGVTQTPRYLIKTRGQQVTLSCSPISGHRSVSWYQQTPGQGLQFLFEYFSETQRNKGNFPGRFSGRQFSNSRSEMNVSTLELGDSALYLCASSSGVFGTEAFFGQGTRLTVV.

This clonotype appeared many times. The chain carries TRBV28 and TRBJ2-5; 8 bases align to TRBD1. The V segment lost 6 bases and the J segment 5 bases; nucleotides outside the gene matches: 8. Germline V gene lookup returns CDR1 MDHEN and CDR2 SYDVKM. The CDR3 covers 14 residues. CDR3 residues: CASSPPTGVETQYF. The CDR3 DNA reads as TGTGCCAGCAGCCCCCCGACAGGGGTGGAGACCCAGTACTTC.

The genes are TRBV5-5 and TRBJ2-3; TRBD2 matches at 8 bases. The germline V gene encodes CDR1 SGHKS and CDR2 YYEKEE (reference sequence). This CDR3 region has 14 residues. Germline trimming cut 4 bases from V and 6 bases from J; bases unmatched to any gene: 7. The CDR3 DNA reads TGTGCCAGCAGCCCTGGACTAGCTCAGGATACGCAGTATTTT. It specifies CASSPGLAQDTQYF.

This clonotype was picked up a small number of times. The genes are TRBV13 and TRBJ2-3; maybe TRBD2 (5 bases). The CDR3 has 14 amino acids. Germline-derived CDR1 and CDR2 are PRHDT and FYEKMQ (reference sequence). V was cut by 8 bases and J by 2 bases, with 14 bases left in between. CDR3 residues: CASLKADVTDTQYF. CDR3 sequence (DNA): TGTGCCAGCCTTAAAGCGGACGTCACAGATACGCAGTATTTT.

V is TRBV28 and J is TRBJ2-7, with 8 bases fitting TRBD1. The germline CDR1 and CDR2 sequences are MDHEN and SYDVKM. J lost 3 bases, V lost 5 bases, and 12 bases had no gene match. This CDR3 is 16 amino acids long. CDR3: CASSQAGGAVVYEQYF. Written as DNA, the CDR3 is TGTGCCAGCAGTCAAGCAGGGGGCGCGGTTGTCTACGAGCAGTACTTC.

This clonotype was found a few times. This sequence joins TRBV29-1 and TRBJ2-1, with TRBD1 matching 9 bases. V lost 6 bases and J lost 7; bases outside the gene matches: 10. Per germline, CDR1 SQVTM and CDR2 ANQGSEA. This CDR3 region has 14 residues. CDR3 coding DNA: TGCAGCGTCCCAGGACAGGGGAGGTGGAATGAGCAGTTCTTC. This codes for CSVPGQGRWNEQFF.

The J gene is TRBJ1-3, the V gene TRBV7-2; D is perhaps TRBD1 (5 bases). Germline V gene data show CDR1 as SGHTA and CDR2 as FQGNSA. Trimming removed 8 bases at V and 8 bases at J, with 13 bases between. CDR3 size: 12 residues. CDR3 sequence reads: CASGRGADTIYF. As DNA, the CDR3 is TGTGCCAGCGGTCGAGGGGCTGACACCATATATTTT. Full variable domain (outside the CDR3, taken from reference TRBV7-2 and TRBJ1-3): GAGVSQSPSNKVTEKGKDVELRCDPISGHTALYWYRQSLGQGLEFLIYFQGNSAPDKSGLPSDRFSAERTGGSVSTLTIQRTQQEDSAVYLCASGRGADTIYFGEGSWLTVV.

CDR3 protein: CASSQMRGTSPGGGYTF. For the CDR3, the DNA is TGCGCCAGCAGCCAAATGCGAGGGACTTCCCCGGGCGGCGGCTACACCTTC. The chain employs TRBV5-1 and TRBJ1-2, with a possible D match to TRBD1 (5 bases). With 4 bases removed from V and 8 bases from J, the gap between germline ends came to 27 bases. The CDR3 extends over 17 amino acids. Germline loops: CDR1 SGHRS, CDR2 YFSETQ.

This clonotype was observed many times. This chain uses TRBV7-9 with TRBJ2-3; D remains unclear. The CDR3 consists of 11 residues. V was clipped by 5 bases and J by 6 bases, with 6 bases between them. Germline V gene sequence: CDR1 SEHNR, CDR2 FQNEAQ (reference sequence). The CDR3 loop is CASSQLDTQYF. The CDR3 DNA follows: TGTGCCAGCAGCCAACTTGATACGCAGTATTTT.

Only a few counts were recorded for this clonotype. The chain uses TRBV4-3 and TRBJ2-5; 10 bases agree with TRBD1. The CDR3 extends over 15 amino acids. The J segment lost 4 bases and the V segment lost 4 bases, leaving 6 bases of the junction unmatched. Germline CDR1 reads LGHNA; CDR2 reads YSLEER. CDR3 in DNA: TGCGCCAGCAGCCGGGGGACAGGGGATCGAGAGACCCAGTACTTC. Protein sequence: CASSRGTGDRETQYF.

This clonotype has just a few counts. This rearrangement joins TRBV3-1 to TRBJ2-1, with D perhaps assigned TRBD1 or TRBD2 (5 bases each). Trimming cost V 1 base and J 5 bases, with 15 bases left between them. From germline, CDR1 is LGHDT and CDR2 YNNKEL (reference sequence). The CDR3 covers 16 residues. The CDR3 sequence: CASSQGKAGGHNEQFF. The DNA for the CDR3 is TGTGCCAGCAGCCAAGGGAAGGCTGGGGGACACAATGAGCAGTTCTTC.

This clonotype was found many times. V gene TRBV6-6 combines with J gene TRBJ1-5; D call uncertain. The CDR3 length is 17 residues. Germline V gives CDR1 MNHNY, CDR2 SVGAGI (reference sequence). V was clipped by 2 bases and J by 2 bases, with 16 bases between them. CDR3 sequence: CASSYRATPRGNQPQHF. DNA for the CDR3: TGTGCCAGCAGTTACAGGGCAACCCCGAGGGGCAATCAGCCCCAGCATTTT.